The 14 T cell receptor beta chains listed next were all sequenced from one sample in a study of T cells in women clearing cervical HPV infection. Profiling relied on immunoSEQ multiplex PCR, and the TCRdb table lists in-frame clones only, not all of them. The record lists approximately 30,000 clones, of which the ten most abundant hold under 4%. Input material: blood buffy coat. These receptors all come from a woman aged 18 to 69 with a cervical HPV16 infection that either progressed to CIN3+ or cleared (not recorded which).

The CDR3 loop is CSASFSGANVLTF. The part of the CDR3 DNA that was read is TGCAGTGCTTCTTTCTCTGGGGCCAACGTC. This chain joins TRBV20-1 and TRBJ2-6; D not certain. The CDR3 end is not reached by the read, which stops 3 residues before it; the germline J gene fills it in. Trimming shortened V by 5 bases and J by 0 bases, and 5 bases separated the two germline ends. Germline CDR1 reads DFQATT; CDR2 reads SNEGSKA (reference sequence). CDR3 length: 13 residues.

As to this clone: The read is 3 residues too short to cover the CDR3 end, so that end is filled in from the germline J gene. The chain combines TRBV7-2 with TRBJ2-1, with D perhaps matching TRBD2 (5 bases). Germline V CDR1 and CDR2: SGHTA, FQGNSA. This CDR3 comprises 14 residues. Between the trimmed V and J ends, which lost 0 bases and 8 bases, there was a span of 11 bases. The CDR3 sequence is CASSLARTVDEQFF. CDR3 DNA (partial): TGTGCCAGCAGCTTAGCGCGGACTGTAGATGAG.

In regard to this clone: The CDR3 goes on 3 residues after the read ends, and that part is filled in from the germline J gene. The rearrangement uses TRBV7-6 and TRBJ2-1; 12 bases are a match to TRBD2. Germline loops: CDR1 SGHVS, CDR2 FNYEAQ. With 5 bases clipped from V and 4 bases from J, the junction kept 6 bases outside the gene matches. CDR3 length equals 16 residues. The sequenced CDR3 bases are TGTGCCAGCAGCGTCTCGACTAGCGGGAGATACAATGAG. Amino acid sequence: CASSVSTSGRYNE. The full CDR3 sequence reads CASSVSTSGRYNEQFF.

About this clone: The read finishes 3 residues shy of the CDR3 end, and the germline J gene is used to complete it. V and J are TRBV5-1 and TRBJ2-1; tentative D call: TRBD1 (6 bases). CDR1 and CDR2 from the germline V gene are SGHRS and YFSETQ. V was cut by 2 bases and J by 3 bases, with 15 bases left in between. CDR3 length: 16 residues. CDR3 DNA (partial): TGCGCCAGCAGCTTCCTTCCCGGGACAAGCTACAATGAG. This gives the protein CASSFLPGTSYNE. The whole CDR3 sequence reads CASSFLPGTSYNEQFF.

Partial CDR3 DNA: TGTGCCAGTAGTATACGGAGGGTGTCCTCCTACGAC. Its protein product is CASSIRRVSSYD. The CDR3 in its entirety is CASSIRRVSSYDYTF. The chain uses TRBV19 and TRBJ1-2; no reliable D call. Read data end 3 residues before the CDR3 end; the end is taken from the germline J gene. Germline V gene data show CDR1 as LNHDA and CDR2 as SQIVND (reference sequence). The CDR3 is 15 amino acids.

On this clone: Coverage ceases 3 residues before the CDR3 finishes, and the germline J gene fills in the end. The chain recombines TRBV2 with TRBJ2-1; D remains unclear. Trimming took off 4 bases at V and 0 bases at J, with 7 bases between the two ends. The CDR3 spans 14 residues. The germline gives CDR1 SNHLY, CDR2 FYNNEI. The CDR3 here is CASSGSGSYNEQFF. The CDR3 bases that were read are TGTGCCAGCAGTGGGTCGGGCTCCTACAATGAG.

Comment on this clone: The read falls 3 residues short of the CDR3 end, and the missing part is taken from the germline J gene. The chain couples TRBV6-8 to TRBJ1-2; TRBD1 might be the D (6 bases). There are 15 residues in the CDR3. V shed 8 bases and J shed 4 bases, with 20 bases lying between them. The germline V gene has CDR1 MNHGY and CDR2 SAAAGT. The covered CDR3 bases are TGTGCCAGCGGGGGATCGACAGGAAAAGTCTATGGC. Translated, it gives CASGGSTGKVYG. The whole CDR3 reads CASGGSTGKVYGYTF.

Concerning this clone: The missing CDR3 end, 3 residues past where the read stops, is filled in from the germline J gene. The chain uses TRBV10-3 and TRBJ2-5; 9 bases map to TRBD1. CDR3 length: 19 residues. Germline-derived CDR1 and CDR2 are ENHRY and SYGVKD. Losses at the gene ends were 2 bases for V and 5 bases for J; bases not matched to a gene: 18. Here the CDR3 reads CAISEAGTGTSLSEETQYF. Incomplete CDR3 DNA: TGTGCCATCAGTGAGGCTGGGACAGGGACCTCACTCAGCGAGGAGACC.

A note on this clone: The CDR3 goes on 3 residues after the read ends, and that part is filled in from the germline J gene. The chain joins TRBV2 to TRBJ1-6, with 10 bases lining up with TRBD1. J was trimmed by 8 bases and V by 6 bases; bases with no gene match: 7. The CDR3 is 15 residues long. Per germline, CDR1 SNHLY and CDR2 FYNNEI. The CDR3 here is CASRAGTGADSPLHF. CDR3 DNA (partial): TGTGCCAGCAGAGCCGGGACAGGGGCGGATTCACCC.

Of note for this clone: With the read ending 3 residues before the CDR3 end, the germline J gene is used to fill in that end. This rearrangement joins TRBV20-1 to TRBJ1-6, with D maybe TRBD1 (6 bases). Germline CDR1 reads DFQATT; CDR2 reads SNEGSKA (reference sequence). The CDR3 extends over 13 amino acids. Trimming pared 3 bases from V and 8 bases from J, leaving 11 bases between. The CDR3 bases that were read are TGCAGTGCTAGGGGAGACAGGTATTCACCC. This gives the protein CSARGDRYSP. The complete CDR3 protein is CSARGDRYSPLHF.

Concerning this clone itself: Read coverage stops 3 residues before the CDR3 terminus; the germline J gene supplies the remainder. J is TRBJ2-1 and V is TRBV5-6, with 7 bases aligning to TRBD1. There are 15 residues in the CDR3. Trimming removed 2 bases from V and 3 bases from J; junction bases left unmatched: 5. Germline V gene sequence: CDR1 SGHDT, CDR2 YYEEEE. The part of the CDR3 DNA that was read is TGTGCCAGCAGCTTCCCCGGGACAGTCTACAATGAG. Translating it yields CASSFPGTVYNE. The complete CDR3 protein is CASSFPGTVYNEQFF.

Comments on this clone: The CDR3 end lies 3 residues beyond the end of the read and is filled in from the germline J gene. This chain uses TRBV24-1 with TRBJ2-1; 13 nucleotides align to TRBD2. The germline gives CDR1 KGHDR, CDR2 SFDVKD. Germline trimming cut 3 bases from V and 3 bases from J; bases unmatched to any gene: 7. There are 18 residues in the CDR3. The sequenced part of the CDR3 DNA is TGTGCCACCAGTGATCCCGGACTAGCGGGAGCGGGCTACAATGAG. Its translation is CATSDPGLAGAGYNE. The whole CDR3 region reads CATSDPGLAGAGYNEQFF.

Details on this clone: Read coverage stops 3 residues before the CDR3 terminus; the germline J gene supplies the remainder. This chain uses TRBV29-1 with TRBJ2-7, with D unresolved. The CDR3 spans 12 residues. Germline CDR1 is SQVTM and CDR2 is ANQGSEA. V was pared by 0 bases and J by 4 bases, with 7 bases between. The CDR3 protein is CSVEEPRYEQYF. CDR3 DNA (partial): TGCAGCGTTGAAGAACCGAGGTACGAG.

In regard to this clone: The read gets to within 3 residues of the CDR3 end, and the germline J gene fills in the rest. This rearrangement joins TRBV20-1 to TRBJ2-7; D not resolved. V lost 5 bases and J 3 bases, leaving 11 bases between the germline ends. This CDR3 region has 12 residues. Germline CDR1 is DFQATT and CDR2 is SNEGSKA (reference sequence). The chain's CDR3 is CSAAPTHYEQYF. The CDR3 bases that were read are TGCAGTGCTGCTCCCACTCACTACGAG.